This is a list of T cell receptor beta chains from one sample in a study of shared clonotypes between healthy human individuals. Repertoires were generated with immunoSEQ multiplex PCR, while TCRdb's copy carries only in-frame clones and drops some. The sample has about 820,000 clones, over 90% seen once. Sequencing used naive CD8+ T cells sorted from blood. These receptors were collected from a man aged 25 to 40 in good health. Each CDR3 is given with its conserved first and last residue. The order of the fields is V gene, clone size, J gene, CDR3 protein. Clone size appears in some rows only: once, few, many, or a class for an expanded clone.

V: TRBV7-6; size: -; J: TRBJ2-7; CDR3: CASSPEQGARFEQYF
V: TRBV2; size: -; J: TRBJ2-5; CDR3: CASSEAQLGGRETQYF
V: TRBV11-2; size: -; J: TRBJ2-7; CDR3: CASSAYEQYF
V: TRBV12-5; size: -; J: TRBJ2-7; CDR3: CASSPGSYEQYF
V: TRBV7-2; size: -; J: TRBJ2-3; CDR3: CASSSPPILLVDTQYF
V: TRBV6-1; size: -; J: TRBJ2-2; CDR3: CASLSRPDTGELFF
V: TRBV5-8; size: -; J: TRBJ1-1; CDR3: CASSLESWQLNTEAFF
V: TRBV11-2; size: -; J: TRBJ2-1; CDR3: CASSPGTSGYNEQFF
V: TRBV13; size: -; J: TRBJ2-1; CDR3: CASSLIGLADNEQFF
V: TRBV15; size: -; J: TRBJ2-3; CDR3: CATSPGQGTDTQYF
V: TRBV9; size: -; J: TRBJ2-1; CDR3: CASSVEGSYNEQFF
V: TRBV5-1; size: once; J: TRBJ1-4; CDR3: CASNQGQGETEKLFF
V: TRBV7-6; size: -; J: TRBJ1-1; CDR3: CASSLVQGANTEAFF
V: TRBV6-5; size: -; J: TRBJ2-3; CDR3: CASSPRTGGVEKQYF
V: TRBV11-2; size: -; J: TRBJ2-5; CDR3: CASSLGKSGVETQYF
V: TRBV6-6; size: -; J: TRBJ2-1; CDR3: CASSGRGIYNEQFF